This T cell receptor (beta chain) originates from a study of regulatory T cells in long-lasting Graves disease. The CDR3 sequence is 15 residues long. The V end lost 1 base, the J end lost 3 bases, and 12 bases lay between the germline ends. CDR1 is LGHNA and CDR2 is YSLEER in the germline V gene. CDR3 regions were amplified by Arm-PCR using iRepertoire HTBI primers to build TCR beta libraries. TCRdb reanalysed the multiplex PCR reads using MiXCR and keeps one entry per CDR3 protein. The table records about 290,000 distinct CDR3 sequences, around a fifth of them present only once. Time point described: persistent/refractory GD, antithyroid drugs over 5 years with positive TRAb. Scientists built the TCR library using RNA that was extracted from PBMCs.

The chain carries TRBV4-3 and TRBJ1-2, with D tentatively TRBD1 (5 bases). The sequencing here drew on peripheral blood mononuclear cells (PBMCs), taken when the disease was refractory, from a patient treated with antithyroid drugs. This TCR derives from a female donor with Graves disease. CDR3 sequence reads: CASSQVIATDYGYTF. The DNA of the CDR3 is TGCGCCAGCAGCCAAGTGATAGCGACAGACTATGGCTACACCTTC.